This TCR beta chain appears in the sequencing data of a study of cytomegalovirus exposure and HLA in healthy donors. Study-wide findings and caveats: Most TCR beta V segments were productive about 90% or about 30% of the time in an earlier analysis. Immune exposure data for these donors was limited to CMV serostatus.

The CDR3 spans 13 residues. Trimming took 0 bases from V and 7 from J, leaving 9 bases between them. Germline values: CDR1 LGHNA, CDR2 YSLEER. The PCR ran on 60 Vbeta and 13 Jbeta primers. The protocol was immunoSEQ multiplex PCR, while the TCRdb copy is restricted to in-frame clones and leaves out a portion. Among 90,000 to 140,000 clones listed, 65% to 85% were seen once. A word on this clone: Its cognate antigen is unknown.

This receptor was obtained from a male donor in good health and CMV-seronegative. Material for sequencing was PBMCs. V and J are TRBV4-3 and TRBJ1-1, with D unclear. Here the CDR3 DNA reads TGCGCCAGCAGCCAAGATCTTGGAGTTGAAGCTTTCTTT. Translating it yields CASSQDLGVEAFF.